This TCR beta chain was retrieved from a study of OX40 agonist ivuxolimab in advanced cancers. Study-level findings and limits: Mean expanded clone counts were higher in CD8+ than CD4+ T cells. Circulating CD4+ and CD8+ T cells showed clonal expansion by week 6 at 0.1 to 3.0 mg/kg.

J gave up 3 bases and V 3 bases, and 2 bases lay outside the gene matches. CDR1 LNHDA and CDR2 SQIVND come from the germline V gene (reference sequence). This CDR3 has 14 amino acids. Only in-frame clones appear in the TCRdb table, and some are missing; sequencing was by immunoSEQ multiplex PCR. The repertoire includes 55,000 to 65,000 clones, nearly 90% of them detected once, and approximately 0.33% sits in the top ten. Turning to this clone: Its antigen is currently unknown.

The specimen comprised CD4+ or CD8+ T cells sorted from blood, sampled in a trial of the OX40 agonist ivuxolimab. The rearrangement links TRBV19 to TRBJ2-3; TRBD2 matches 8 bases. The clonotype was recovered from an adult with an advanced solid tumor such as melanoma, head and neck, liver or kidney cancer. In DNA, the CDR3 is TGTGCCAGTAGTATTCGCGGGGGGACAGATACGCAGTATTTT. Its protein is CASSIRGGTDTQYF.